This TCR beta chain was recorded in a study of T cell clonality in common variable immunodeficiency. Study conclusions and caveats: CVID subjects showed higher TCRbeta clonality than healthy controls. Common variable immunodeficiency TCR beta sequences reportedly had fewer deletions and N-nucleotide insertions.

Patients had low serum IgG, IgA and/or IgM and specific antibody deficiency. Of CVID subjects, under 17 were female and roughly 29 male, mean age roughly 40. Sequencing input was equivalent genomic DNA from CVID and controls. Sequencing used immunoSEQ multiplex PCR; TCRdb keeps in-frame clones, though not all of them. The sample presents about 23,000 clones, none singletons. Between the trimmed V and J ends, which lost 0 bases and 3 bases, there was a span of 12 bases. The germline V gene encodes CDR1 SGHTA and CDR2 FQGNSA. CDR3 length: 15 amino acids. This clone was counted ten times or more. Its antigen is undetermined. The read comes to an end 3 residues before the CDR3 does, leaving the germline J gene to fill in the end.

This chain joins TRBV7-2 and TRBJ2-7, with D hard to call. Input material: peripheral blood mononuclear cells. The sequence derives from a human donor with common variable immunodeficiency. CDR3: CASSLAARLNYEQYF. The part of the CDR3 DNA that was read is TGTGCCAGCAGCTTAGCCGCTAGATTAAACTACGAG.